This T cell receptor beta chain comes out of a study of blood T cells in healthy people across ages. Broader study findings: Naive T cell percentage strongly correlated with TCR beta diversity. Estimates of total diversity, which came from one million sequenced T cells, were considered to be underestimates.

Peripheral blood, roughly 11 milliliters per donor, was collected. The germline V gene has CDR1 DFQATT and CDR2 SNEGSKA (reference sequence). The CDR3 runs 18 residues. The ends lost 3 bases at V and 4 bases at J; junction bases unmatched: 18. The table lists this clonotype with a few counts. The antigen is not known. PCR was performed a second time for about 6 to 12 cycles using a sample-barcoded 5' primer and a J-beta primer mix. MiXCR, applied by TCRdb to the 5' RACE reads, yields one record per CDR3 protein. The sample records approximately 900,000 distinct CDR3 sequences, around 48% being singletons.

This TCR derives from a man in his thirties or forties in good health. The genes are TRBV20-1 and TRBJ1-2, with 9 bases aligning to TRBD1. Sequenced sample: blood. CDR3 DNA sequence: TGCAGTGCTAGCCTAGGAGGGCAAACCGGGACAGGGCCCTATGGCTACACCTTC. Encoded protein: CSASLGGQTGTGPYGYTF.